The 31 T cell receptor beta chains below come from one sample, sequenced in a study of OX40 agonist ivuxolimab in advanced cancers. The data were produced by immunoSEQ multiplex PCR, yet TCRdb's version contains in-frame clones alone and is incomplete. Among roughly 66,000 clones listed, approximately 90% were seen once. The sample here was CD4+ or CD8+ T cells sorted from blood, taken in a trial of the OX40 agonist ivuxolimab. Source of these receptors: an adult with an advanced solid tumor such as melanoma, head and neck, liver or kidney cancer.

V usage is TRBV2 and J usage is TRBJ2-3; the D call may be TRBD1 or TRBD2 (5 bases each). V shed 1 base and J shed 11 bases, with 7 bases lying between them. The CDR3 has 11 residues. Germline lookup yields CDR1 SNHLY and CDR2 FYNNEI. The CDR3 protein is CASSEGGEQYF. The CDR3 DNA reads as TGTGCCAGCAGTGAAGGAGGGGAGCAGTATTTT.

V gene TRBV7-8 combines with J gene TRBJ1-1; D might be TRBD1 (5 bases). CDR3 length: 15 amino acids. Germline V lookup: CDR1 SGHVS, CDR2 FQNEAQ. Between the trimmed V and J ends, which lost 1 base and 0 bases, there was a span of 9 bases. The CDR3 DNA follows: TGTGCCAGCAGCTTAGGCGGGGGGTTGAACACTGAAGCTTTCTTT. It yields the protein CASSLGGGLNTEAFF.

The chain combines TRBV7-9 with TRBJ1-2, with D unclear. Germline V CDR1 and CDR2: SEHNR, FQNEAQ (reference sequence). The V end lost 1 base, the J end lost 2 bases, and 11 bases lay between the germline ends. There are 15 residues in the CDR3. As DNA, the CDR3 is TGTGCCAGCAGCTTAGTGGCAGCGGCAAACTATGGCTACACCTTC. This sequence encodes CASSLVAAANYGYTF.

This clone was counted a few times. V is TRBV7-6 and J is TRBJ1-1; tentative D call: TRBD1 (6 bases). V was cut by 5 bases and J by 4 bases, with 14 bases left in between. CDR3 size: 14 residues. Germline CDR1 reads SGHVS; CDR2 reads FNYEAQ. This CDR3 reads CASSRQQGTTEAFF. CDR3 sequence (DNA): TGTGCCAGCAGCCGTCAACAGGGAACCACTGAAGCTTTCTTT.

CDR3 sequence reads: CASSSPGVFEQYF. Written as DNA, the CDR3 is TGTGCCAGCAGTTCCCCAGGGGTCTTTGAGCAGTACTTC. The V call is TRBV6-6, the J call TRBJ2-7, with D perhaps matching TRBD1 (6 bases). Germline loops: CDR1 MNHNY, CDR2 SVGAGI (reference sequence). The CDR3 has 13 amino acids. The V end was cut by 4 bases, the J end by 7 bases, with 14 bases between.

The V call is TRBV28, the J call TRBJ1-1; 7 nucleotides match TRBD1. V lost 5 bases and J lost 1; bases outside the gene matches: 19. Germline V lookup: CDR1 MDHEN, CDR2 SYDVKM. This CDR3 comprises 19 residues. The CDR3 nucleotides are TGTGCCAGCAGTCCCTTCTGGCCTAAGACAGGGCCCTCGAACACTGAAGCTTTCTTT. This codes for CASSPFWPKTGPSNTEAFF.

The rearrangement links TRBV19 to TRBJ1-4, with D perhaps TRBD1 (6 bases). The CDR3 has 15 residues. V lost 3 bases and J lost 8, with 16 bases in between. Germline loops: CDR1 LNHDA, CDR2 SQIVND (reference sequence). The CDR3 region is CASSIGGAVGEKLFF. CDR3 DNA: TGTGCCAGTAGTATCGGGGGGGCTGTTGGAGAAAAACTGTTTTTT.

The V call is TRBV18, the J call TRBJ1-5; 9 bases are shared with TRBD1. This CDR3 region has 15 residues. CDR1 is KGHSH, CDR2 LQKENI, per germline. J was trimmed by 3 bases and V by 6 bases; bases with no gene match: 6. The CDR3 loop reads CASSPGTGINQPQHF. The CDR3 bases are TGTGCCAGCTCGCCTGGGACAGGGATCAATCAGCCCCAGCATTTT.

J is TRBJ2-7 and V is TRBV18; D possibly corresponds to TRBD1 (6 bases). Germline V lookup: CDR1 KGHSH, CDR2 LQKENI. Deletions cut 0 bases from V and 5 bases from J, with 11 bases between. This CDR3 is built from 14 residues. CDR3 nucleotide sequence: TGTGCCAGCTCACCACCTTTTTCAGGGGACGAGCAGTACTTC. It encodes CASSPPFSGDEQYF.

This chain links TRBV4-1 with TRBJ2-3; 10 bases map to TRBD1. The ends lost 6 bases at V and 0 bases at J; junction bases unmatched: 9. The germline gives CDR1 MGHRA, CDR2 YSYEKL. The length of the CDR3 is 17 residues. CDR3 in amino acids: CASRAGQGSYSTDTQYF. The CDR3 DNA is TGCGCCAGCAGAGCGGGACAGGGGTCTTACAGCACAGATACGCAGTATTTT.

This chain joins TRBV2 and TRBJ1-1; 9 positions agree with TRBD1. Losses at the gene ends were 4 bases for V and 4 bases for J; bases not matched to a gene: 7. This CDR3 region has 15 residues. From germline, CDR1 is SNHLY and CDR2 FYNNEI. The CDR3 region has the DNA TGTGCCAGCAGTGGGGACAGGGCGGTGGGCACTGAAGCTTTCTTT. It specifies CASSGDRAVGTEAFF.

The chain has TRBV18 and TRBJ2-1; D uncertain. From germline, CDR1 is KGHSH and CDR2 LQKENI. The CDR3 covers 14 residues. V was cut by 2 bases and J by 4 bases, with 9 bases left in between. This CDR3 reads CASSPGSSYNEQFF. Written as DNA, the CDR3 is TGTGCCAGCTCACCAGGCTCGTCTTACAATGAGCAGTTCTTC.

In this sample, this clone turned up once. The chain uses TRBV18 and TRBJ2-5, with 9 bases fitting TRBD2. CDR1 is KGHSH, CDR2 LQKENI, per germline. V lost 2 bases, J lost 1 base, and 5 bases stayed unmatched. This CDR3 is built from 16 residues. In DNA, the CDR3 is TGTGCCAGCTCACCAGAAGTAGCGGGAGTCCAAGAGACCCAGTACTTC. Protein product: CASSPEVAGVQETQYF.

CDR3 region: CAVAREGTGELFF. CDR3 DNA: TGTGCCGTAGCGAGAGAGGGCACCGGGGAGCTGTTTTTT. V and J are TRBV7-9 and TRBJ2-2, with D tentatively TRBD2 (5 bases). The germline CDR1 and CDR2 sequences are SEHNR and FQNEAQ (reference sequence). V dropped 11 bases and J dropped 4 bases, with 14 bases sitting between them. The CDR3 sequence is 13 residues long.

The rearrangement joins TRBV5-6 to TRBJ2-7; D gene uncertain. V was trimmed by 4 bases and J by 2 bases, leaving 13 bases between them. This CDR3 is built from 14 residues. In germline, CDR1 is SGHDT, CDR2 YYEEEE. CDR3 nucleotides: TGTGCCAGCAGCCCTGGGCCTCAAACCTACGAGCAGTACTTC. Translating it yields CASSPGPQTYEQYF.

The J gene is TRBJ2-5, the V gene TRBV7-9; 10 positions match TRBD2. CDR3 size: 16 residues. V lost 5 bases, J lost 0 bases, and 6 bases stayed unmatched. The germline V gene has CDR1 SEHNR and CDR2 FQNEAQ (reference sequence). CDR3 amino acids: CASSPGLARYQETQYF. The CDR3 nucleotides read TGTGCCAGCAGCCCGGGACTAGCGCGGTACCAAGAGACCCAGTACTTC.

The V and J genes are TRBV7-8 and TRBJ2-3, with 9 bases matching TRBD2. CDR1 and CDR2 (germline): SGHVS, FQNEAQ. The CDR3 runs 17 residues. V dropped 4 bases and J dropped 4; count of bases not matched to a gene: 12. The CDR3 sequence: CASSSYLAGGPSDTQYF. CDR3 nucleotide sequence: TGTGCCAGCAGCTCCTACTTGGCGGGGGGGCCTTCAGATACGCAGTATTTT.

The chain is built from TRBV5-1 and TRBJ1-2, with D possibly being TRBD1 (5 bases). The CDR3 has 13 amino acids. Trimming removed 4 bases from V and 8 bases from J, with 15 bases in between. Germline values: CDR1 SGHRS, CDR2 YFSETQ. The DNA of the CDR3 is TGCGCCAGCAGCCCGTATTCGGGGGGAGGCTACACCTTC. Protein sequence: CASSPYSGGGYTF.

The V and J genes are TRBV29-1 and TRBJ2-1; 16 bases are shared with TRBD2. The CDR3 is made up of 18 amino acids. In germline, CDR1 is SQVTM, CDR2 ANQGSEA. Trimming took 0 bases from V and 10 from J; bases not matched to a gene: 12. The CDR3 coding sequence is TGCAGCGTTGAAGAGCCGGGGGGGACTAGCGGGAGGGCCAGCGAGCAGTTCTTC. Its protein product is CSVEEPGGTSGRASEQFF.

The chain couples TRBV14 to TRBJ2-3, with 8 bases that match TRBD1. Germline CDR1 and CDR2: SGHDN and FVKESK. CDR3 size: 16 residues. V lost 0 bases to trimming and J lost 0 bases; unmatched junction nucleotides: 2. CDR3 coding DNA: TGTGCCAGCAGCCAAGAAGGACAGGGAAGCACAGATACGCAGTATTTT. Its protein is CASSQEGQGSTDTQYF.

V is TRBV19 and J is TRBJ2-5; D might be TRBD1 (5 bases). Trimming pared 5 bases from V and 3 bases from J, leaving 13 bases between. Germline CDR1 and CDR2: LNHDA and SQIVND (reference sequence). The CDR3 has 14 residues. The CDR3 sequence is CASSDQAGKETQYF. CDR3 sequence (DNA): TGTGCCAGTAGTGACCAGGCAGGGAAAGAGACCCAGTACTTC.

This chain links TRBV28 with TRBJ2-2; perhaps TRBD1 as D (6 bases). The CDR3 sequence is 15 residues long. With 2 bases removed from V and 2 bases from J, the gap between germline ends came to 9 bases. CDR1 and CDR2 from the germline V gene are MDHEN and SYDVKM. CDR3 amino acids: CASSLIGTNTGELFF. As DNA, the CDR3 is TGTGCCAGCAGTTTAATTGGGACAAACACCGGGGAGCTGTTTTTT.

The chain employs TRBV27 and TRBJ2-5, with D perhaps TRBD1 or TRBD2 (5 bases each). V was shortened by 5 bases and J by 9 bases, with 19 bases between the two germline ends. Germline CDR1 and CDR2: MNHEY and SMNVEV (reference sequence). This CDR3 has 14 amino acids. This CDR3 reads CASSPGRDPAAQYF. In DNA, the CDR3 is TGTGCCAGCAGTCCGGGACGAGATCCCGCGGCCCAGTACTTC.

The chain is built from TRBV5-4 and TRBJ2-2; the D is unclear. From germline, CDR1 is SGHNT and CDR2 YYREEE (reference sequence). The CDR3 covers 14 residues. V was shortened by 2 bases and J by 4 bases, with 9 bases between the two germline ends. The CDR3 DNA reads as TGTGCCAGCAGCTTTGACTCTACCACCGGGGAGCTGTTTTTT. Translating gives CASSFDSTTGELFF.

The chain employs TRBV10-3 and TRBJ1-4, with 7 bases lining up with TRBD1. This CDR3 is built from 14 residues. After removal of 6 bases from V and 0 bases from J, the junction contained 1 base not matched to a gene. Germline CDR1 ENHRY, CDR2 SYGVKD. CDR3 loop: CAIRGTATNEKLFF. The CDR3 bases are TGTGCCATCAGGGGGACAGCAACTAATGAAAAACTGTTTTTT.

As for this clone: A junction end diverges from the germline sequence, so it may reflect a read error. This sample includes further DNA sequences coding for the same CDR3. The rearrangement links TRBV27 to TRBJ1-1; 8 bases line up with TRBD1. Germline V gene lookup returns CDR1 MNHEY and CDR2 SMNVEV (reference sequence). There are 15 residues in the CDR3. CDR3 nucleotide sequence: TGCGCCAGCAGTTTCCTCTCCACAGGGGGCACTGAAGCTTTCTTT. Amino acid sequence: CASSFLSTGGTEAFF.

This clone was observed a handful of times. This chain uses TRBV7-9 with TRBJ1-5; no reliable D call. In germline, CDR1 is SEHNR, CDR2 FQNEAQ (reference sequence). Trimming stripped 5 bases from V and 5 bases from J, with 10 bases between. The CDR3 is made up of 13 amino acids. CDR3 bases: TGTGCCAGCAGCCCGGACGGTTATCAGCCCCAGCATTTT. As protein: CASSPDGYQPQHF.

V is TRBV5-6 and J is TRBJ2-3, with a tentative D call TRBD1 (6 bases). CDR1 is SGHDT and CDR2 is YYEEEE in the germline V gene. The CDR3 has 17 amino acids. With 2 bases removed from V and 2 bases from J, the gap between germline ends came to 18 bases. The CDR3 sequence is CASSLLGSRGTTDTQYF. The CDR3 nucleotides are TGTGCCAGCAGCTTATTAGGGAGCAGGGGCACCACAGATACGCAGTATTTT.

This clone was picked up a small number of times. The CDR3 loop reads CASRPHQAGVQETQYF. In DNA, the CDR3 is TGTGCCAGCAGGCCCCACCAAGCGGGAGTCCAAGAGACCCAGTACTTC. The rearrangement uses TRBV28 and TRBJ2-5; 8 bases line up with TRBD2. This CDR3 is 16 amino acids long. With V trimmed by 6 bases and J by 1 base, 10 bases remained unmatched. CDR1 is MDHEN, CDR2 SYDVKM, per germline.

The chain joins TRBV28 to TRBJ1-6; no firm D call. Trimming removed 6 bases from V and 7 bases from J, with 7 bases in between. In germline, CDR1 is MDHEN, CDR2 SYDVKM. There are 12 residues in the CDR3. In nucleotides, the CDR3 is TGTGCCAGCAGCGATATCAATTCACCCCTCCACTTT. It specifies CASSDINSPLHF.

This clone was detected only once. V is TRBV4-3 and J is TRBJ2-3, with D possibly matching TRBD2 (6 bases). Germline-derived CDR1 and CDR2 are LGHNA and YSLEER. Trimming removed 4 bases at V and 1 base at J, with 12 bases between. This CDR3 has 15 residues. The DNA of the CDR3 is TGCGCCAGCAGCCTAGCGGCTAAGCGCACAGATACGCAGTATTTT. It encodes CASSLAAKRTDTQYF.